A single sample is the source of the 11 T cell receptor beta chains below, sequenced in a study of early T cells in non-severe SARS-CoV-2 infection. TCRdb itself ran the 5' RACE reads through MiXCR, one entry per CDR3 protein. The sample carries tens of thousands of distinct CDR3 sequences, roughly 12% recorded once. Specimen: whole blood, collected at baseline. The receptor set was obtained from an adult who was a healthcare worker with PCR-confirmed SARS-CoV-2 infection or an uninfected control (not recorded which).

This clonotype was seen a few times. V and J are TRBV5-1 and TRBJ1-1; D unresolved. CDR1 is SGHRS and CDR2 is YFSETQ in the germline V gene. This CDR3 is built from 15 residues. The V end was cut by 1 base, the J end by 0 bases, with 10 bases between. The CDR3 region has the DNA TGCGCCAGCAGCTTGAACAAACGCATGAACACTGAAGCTTTCTTT. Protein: CASSLNKRMNTEAFF.

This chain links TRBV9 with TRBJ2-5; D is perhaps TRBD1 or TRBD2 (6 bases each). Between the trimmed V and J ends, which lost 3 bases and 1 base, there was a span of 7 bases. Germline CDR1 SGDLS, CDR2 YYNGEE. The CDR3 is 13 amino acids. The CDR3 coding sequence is TGTGCCAGCAGCGGGGGGGCCCAAGAGACCCAGTACTTC. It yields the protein CASSGGAQETQYF.

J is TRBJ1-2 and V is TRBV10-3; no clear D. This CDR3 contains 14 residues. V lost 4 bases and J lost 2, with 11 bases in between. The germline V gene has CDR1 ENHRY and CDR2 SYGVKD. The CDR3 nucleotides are TGTGCCATCAGTGTGAAGAATACAAACTATGGCTACACCTTC. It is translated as CAISVKNTNYGYTF.

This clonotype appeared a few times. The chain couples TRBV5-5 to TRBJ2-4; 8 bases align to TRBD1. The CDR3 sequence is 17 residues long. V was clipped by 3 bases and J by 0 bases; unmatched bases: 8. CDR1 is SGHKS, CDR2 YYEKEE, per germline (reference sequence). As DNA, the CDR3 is TGTGCCAGCAGCTGGGGACAGGCGCAACTAGCCAAAAACATTCAGTACTTC. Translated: CASSWGQAQLAKNIQYF.

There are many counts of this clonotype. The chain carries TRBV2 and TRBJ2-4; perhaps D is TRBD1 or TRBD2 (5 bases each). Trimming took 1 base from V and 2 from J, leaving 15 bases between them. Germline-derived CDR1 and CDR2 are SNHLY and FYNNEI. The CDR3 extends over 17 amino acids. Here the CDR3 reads CASSEVAGGGPKNIQYF. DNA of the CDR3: TGTGCCAGCAGTGAAGTGGCCGGTGGGGGACCCAAAAACATTCAGTACTTC.

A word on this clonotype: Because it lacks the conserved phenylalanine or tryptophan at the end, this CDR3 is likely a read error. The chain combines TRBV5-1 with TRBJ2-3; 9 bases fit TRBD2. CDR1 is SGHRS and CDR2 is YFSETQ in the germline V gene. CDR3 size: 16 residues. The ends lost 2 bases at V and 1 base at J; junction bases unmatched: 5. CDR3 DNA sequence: TGCGCCAGCAGCTTACCTAGCGGGACGGGCACAGATACGCAGTATTAT. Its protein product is CASSLPSGTGTDTQYY.

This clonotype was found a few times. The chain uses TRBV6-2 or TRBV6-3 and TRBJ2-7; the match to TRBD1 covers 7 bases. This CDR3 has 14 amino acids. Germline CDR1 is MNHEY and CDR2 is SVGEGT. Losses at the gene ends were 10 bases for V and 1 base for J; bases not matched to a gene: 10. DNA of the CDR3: TGTGCCATCTCGGACAGGCTGGGATCCTACGAGCAGTACTTC. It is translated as CAISDRLGSYEQYF.

The CDR3 is CASSLDLSRQGLEDTQYF. In nucleotides, the CDR3 is TGTGCCAGCAGCTTAGATCTCTCGAGACAGGGGTTGGAAGATACGCAGTATTTT. The chain recombines TRBV11-2 with TRBJ2-3, with 8 bases aligning to TRBD1. Trimming took 0 bases from V and 5 from J; bases not matched to a gene: 13. The CDR3 is made up of 18 amino acids. Germline assignment: CDR1 SGHAT and CDR2 FQNNGV.

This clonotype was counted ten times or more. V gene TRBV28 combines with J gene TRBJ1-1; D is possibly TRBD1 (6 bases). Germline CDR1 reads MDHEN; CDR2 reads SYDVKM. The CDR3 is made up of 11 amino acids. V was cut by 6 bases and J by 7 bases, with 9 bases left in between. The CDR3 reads CASRLQGEAFF. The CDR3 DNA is TGTGCCAGCAGGCTACAGGGTGAAGCTTTCTTT.

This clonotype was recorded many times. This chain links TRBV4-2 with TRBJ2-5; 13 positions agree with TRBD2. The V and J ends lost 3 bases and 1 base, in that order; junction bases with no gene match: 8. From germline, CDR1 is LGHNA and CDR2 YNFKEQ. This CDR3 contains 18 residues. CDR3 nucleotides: TGTGCCAGCAGCCAGGGACTAGCGGGGACGCCGGGCCAAGAGACCCAGTACTTC. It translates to CASSQGLAGTPGQETQYF.

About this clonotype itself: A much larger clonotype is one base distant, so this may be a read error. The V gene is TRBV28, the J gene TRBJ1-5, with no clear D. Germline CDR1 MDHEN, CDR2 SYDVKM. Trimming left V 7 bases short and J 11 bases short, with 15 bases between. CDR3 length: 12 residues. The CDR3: CASKVEARAQHF. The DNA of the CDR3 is TGTGCCAGCAAGGTCGAGGCCCGGGCCCAGCATTTT.